This passage covers 18 T cell receptor beta chains from one sample sequenced in a study of T cell responses to AZD1222 COVID-19 vaccine. Generated by immunoSEQ multiplex PCR, the TCRdb table keeps only in-frame clones and is missing some. The data contain just under 150,000 clones, roughly 86% of them seen just once; the ten biggest clones take up around 5.1%. The sequenced sample was peripheral blood, obtained 28 days after the second AZD1222 dose. These receptors were obtained from an adult who received the AZD1222 COVID-19 vaccine.

This chain links TRBV6-5 with TRBJ1-1; D not certain. This CDR3 region has 14 residues. Trimming cost V 6 bases and J 2 bases, with 13 bases left between them. Germline CDR1 reads MNHEY; CDR2 reads SVGAGI. The CDR3 sequence is CASSPREGNTEAFF. The CDR3 DNA reads as TGTGCCAGCAGCCCACGTGAGGGTAACACTGAAGCTTTCTTT.

The rearrangement joins TRBV4-1 to TRBJ2-3, with 12 bases matching TRBD2. The CDR3 totals 18 residues. Losses at the gene ends were 2 bases for V and 0 bases for J; bases not matched to a gene: 6. CDR1 is MGHRA and CDR2 is YSYEKL in the germline V gene. The CDR3 here is CASSQLASGRGSTDTQYF. The CDR3 nucleotides are TGCGCCAGCAGCCAACTAGCTAGCGGGAGGGGTAGCACAGATACGCAGTATTTT.

The chain is built from TRBV7-9 and TRBJ1-1; D might be TRBD1 (5 bases). Between the trimmed V and J ends, which lost 3 bases and 2 bases, there was a span of 10 bases. The CDR3 extends over 14 amino acids. Germline CDR1 SEHNR, CDR2 FQNEAQ (reference sequence). The CDR3 spells CASSLIGQNTEAFF. The CDR3 DNA follows: TGTGCCAGCAGCTTGATTGGACAAAACACTGAAGCTTTCTTT. Variable domain in full (rest from reference TRBV7-9 and TRBJ1-1): DTGVSQNPRHKITKRGQNVTFRCDPISEHNRLYWYRQTLGQGPEFLTYFQNEAQLEKSRLLSDRFSAERPKGSFSTLEIQRTEQGDSAMYLCASSLIGQNTEAFFGQGTRLTVV.

The V gene is TRBV6-5, the J gene TRBJ1-5, with D perhaps matching TRBD1 (5 bases). This CDR3 is 15 amino acids long. V lost 6 bases and J lost 1, with 13 bases in between. CDR1 MNHEY and CDR2 SVGAGI come from the germline V gene. Here the CDR3 reads CASSSGTASNQPQHF. The CDR3 DNA follows: TGTGCCAGCAGCTCCGGGACGGCAAGCAATCAGCCCCAGCATTTT.

Points on this clone: The identical CDR3 is also encoded by other nucleotide sequences in the sample. This sequence joins TRBV6-5 and TRBJ1-5; TRBD1 matches at 8 bases. V dropped 5 bases and J dropped 5; count of bases not matched to a gene: 2. Looked up from germline, CDR1 is MNHEY and CDR2 is SVGAGI. CDR3 length: 13 amino acids. CDR3 nucleotides: TGTGCCAGCAGTACGGACAGGGATCAGCCCCAGCATTTT. Amino acid sequence: CASSTDRDQPQHF.

The gene calls are TRBV30 and TRBJ2-7, with 10 bases aligning to TRBD2. The ends lost 3 bases at V and 5 bases at J; junction bases unmatched: 4. Germline CDR1 and CDR2: GTSNPN and SVGIG (reference sequence). The CDR3 is made up of 13 amino acids. The CDR3 nucleotides read TGTGCCTGGAGAGCGGGGGGGCCCCACGAGCAGTACTTC. Its translation is CAWRAGGPHEQYF.

V is TRBV21-1 and J is TRBJ2-7; the table calls TRBD2, which could not be checked here. TRBV21-1 is labeled a pseudogene. The CDR3 loop spans 16 amino acids. As DNA, the CDR3 is TGTGCCAGCAGCAAAACCACTCGGGGTAGCGCCTACGAGCAGTACTTC. This sequence encodes CASSKTTRGSAYEQYF.

The rearrangement links TRBV6-1 to TRBJ2-2; D not certain. The CDR3 has 13 amino acids. V shed 2 bases and J shed 4 bases, with 5 bases lying between them. Germline CDR1 is MNHNS and CDR2 is SASEGT. The CDR3 DNA sequence: TGTGCCAGCAGTGAACCGAGCACCGGGGAGCTGTTTTTT. It is translated as CASSEPSTGELFF.

The chain uses TRBV30 and TRBJ2-2; D gene uncertain. This CDR3 is built from 14 residues. The germline V and J ends were trimmed by 7 bases and 0 bases, with 12 bases remaining between them. Germline V gene data show CDR1 as GTSNPN and CDR2 as SVGIG (reference sequence). For the CDR3, the DNA is TGTGCCTTTCTACTCCGATCGAACACCGGGGAGCTGTTTTTT. This translates into CAFLLRSNTGELFF.

The rearrangement joins TRBV11-3 to TRBJ2-2, with 7 bases matching TRBD2. The V segment lost 2 bases and the J segment 6 bases; nucleotides outside the gene matches: 3. The CDR3 is 14 residues long. The V gene's germline CDR1 is SGHNT and CDR2 YENEEA. DNA of the CDR3: TGTGCCAGCAGCTTAAGCGGGGCCCCCGGGGAGCTGTTTTTT. Translated, it gives CASSLSGAPGELFF.

This clone was seen just once. The CDR3 bases are TGTGCCAGCAGCGGGATGGGGGGTGAGCAGTTCTTC. Encoded protein: CASSGMGGEQFF. The V gene is TRBV13, the J gene TRBJ2-1; maybe TRBD2 (6 bases). There are 12 residues in the CDR3. Germline values: CDR1 PRHDT, CDR2 FYEKMQ (reference sequence). Trimming removed 5 bases at V and 9 bases at J, with 11 bases between.

The chain has TRBV28 and TRBJ2-3, with TRBD1 matching over 7 bases. The CDR3 sequence is 12 residues long. V lost 7 bases, J lost 10 bases, and 8 bases stayed unmatched. Germline V gene sequence: CDR1 MDHEN, CDR2 SYDVKM. The CDR3 reads CASNYRQGAQYF. For the CDR3, the DNA is TGTGCCAGCAACTACAGACAGGGCGCGCAGTATTTT. The complete variable domain, with remaining parts taken from reference TRBV28 and TRBJ2-3, reads DVKVTQSSRYLVKRTGEKVFLECVQDMDHENMFWYRQDPGLGLRLIYFSYDVKMKEKGDIPEGYSVSREKKERFSLILESASTNQTSMYLCASNYRQGAQYFGPGTRLTVL.

The chain has TRBV13 and TRBJ1-1; D is unresolved. The CDR3 is made up of 12 amino acids. V shed 0 bases and J shed 11 bases, with 10 bases lying between them. Germline CDR1 reads PRHDT; CDR2 reads FYEKMQ (reference sequence). The CDR3, as DNA: TGTGCCAGCAGCTTAGGAGGTCTGGGGGCTTTCTTT. Its translation: CASSLGGLGAFF. The full variable domain, completed using reference TRBV13 and TRBJ1-1, is AAGVIQSPRHLIKEKRETATLKCYPIPRHDTVYWYQQGPGQDPQFLISFYEKMQSDKGSIPDRFSAQQFSDYHSELNMSSLELGDSALYFCASSLGGLGAFFGQGTRLTVV.

The chain employs TRBV3-1 (or the pseudogene TRBV3-2) and TRBJ2-2; D possibly corresponds to TRBD2 (7 bases). Germline CDR1 LGHDT, CDR2 YNNKEL (reference sequence). The CDR3 consists of 16 residues. Trimming left V 1 base short and J 7 bases short, with 16 bases between. The CDR3 DNA is TGTGCCAGCAGCCAAGGTCTCACGGGGGGCGGCGGGGAGCTGTTTTTT. This gives the protein CASSQGLTGGGGELFF.

V and J are TRBV7-2 and TRBJ2-2, with D possibly being TRBD2 (6 bases). CDR3 size: 16 residues. Between the trimmed V and J ends, which lost 5 bases and 6 bases, there was a span of 19 bases. CDR1 and CDR2 (germline): SGHTA, FQGNSA. Here the CDR3 reads CASSLRSQDYSGELFF. The CDR3 DNA follows: TGTGCCAGCAGCCTGCGATCCCAGGACTATTCCGGGGAGCTGTTTTTT. Full variable domain (remainder filled in from reference TRBV7-2 and TRBJ2-2): GAGVSQSPSNKVTEKGKDVELRCDPISGHTALYWYRQSLGQGLEFLIYFQGNSAPDKSGLPSDRFSAERTGGSVSTLTIQRTQQEDSAVYLCASSLRSQDYSGELFFGEGSRLTVL.

This sequence joins TRBV5-4 and TRBJ1-6, with TRBD1 matching over 7 bases. The CDR3 sequence is 15 residues long. Germline-derived CDR1 and CDR2 are SGHNT and YYREEE (reference sequence). J was trimmed by 7 bases and V by 1 base; bases with no gene match: 5. DNA of the CDR3: TGTGCCAGCAGCTTGAGCACAGGGGAGAATTCACCCCTCCACTTT. This encodes CASSLSTGENSPLHF.

Only a few counts were recorded for this clone. The chain links TRBV11-2 to TRBJ2-7; D uncertain. Germline CDR1 is SGHAT and CDR2 is FQNNGV. CDR3 length equals 14 residues. V lost 5 bases to trimming and J lost 3 bases, with 14 bases between them. The CDR3 bases are TGTGCCAGCAGCCGCCCGGGCGTAAGCTACGAGCAGTACTTC. Its translation is CASSRPGVSYEQYF. The full variable domain, completed using reference TRBV11-2 and TRBJ2-7, is EAGVAQSPRYKIIEKRQSVAFWCNPISGHATLYWYQQILGQGPKLLIQFQNNGVVDDSQLPKDRFSAERLKGVDSTLKIQPAKLEDSAVYLCASSRPGVSYEQYFGPGTRLTVT.

This chain joins TRBV5-1 and TRBJ1-4; unclear D gene. CDR3 length: 15 amino acids. CDR1 is SGHRS, CDR2 YFSETQ, per germline. V was cut by 2 bases and J by 0 bases, with 8 bases left in between. The CDR3 coding sequence is TGCGCCAGCAGCTTACGGACGTCAACTAATGAAAAACTGTTTTTT. Its translation is CASSLRTSTNEKLFF.